Given below is one T cell receptor beta chain in context. As yet, its antigen is unknown. The data originate from a study of cytomegalovirus exposure and HLA in healthy donors. The PCR ran on 60 Vbeta and 13 Jbeta primers. The method was immunoSEQ multiplex PCR; TCRdb's version includes in-frame clones alone and lacks a portion of them. The sample shows roughly 120,000 clones, approximately 78% of them seen only once. The study's findings and limits: For most TCR sequences rarity was the rule, although some public TCRs occurred in many donors.

Sequenced material: PBMCs. The source of this sequence is a middle-aged man in good health and CMV-seronegative.

This CDR3 reads CASSLSGGLIQPQHF. CDR3 sequence (DNA): TGTGCCAGCAGCTTGAGCGGGGGGCTCATTCAGCCCCAGCATTTT. This chain connects TRBV5-6 to TRBJ1-5, with D possibly being TRBD1 (6 bases). The CDR3 consists of 15 residues. Germline assignment: CDR1 SGHDT and CDR2 YYEEEE. V was pared by 1 base and J by 6 bases, with 14 bases between.